Presented here are 12 T cell receptor beta chains from one specimen sequenced in a study of human T cells and chemical hapten exposure. Time point of the sample: pre-sensitization, week 0. Regarding treatment: therapeutic diphenylcyclopropenone sensitization with weekly scalp DPC. TCRdb passed the RACE reads through MiXCR, listing each CDR3 protein once. This table has about 300,000 distinct CDR3 sequences, approximately 5% appearing once. The source material was whole blood, sampled in connection with sensitization to the hapten diphenylcyclopropenone (DPC). Receptors originate from a young woman with alopecia areata. Some clones in this sample may be carry-over from other donors' samples.

This clonotype was counted at least ten times. The chain uses TRBV5-5 and TRBJ2-3; TRBD2 agrees at 9 bases. Germline CDR1 reads SGHKS; CDR2 reads YYEKEE (reference sequence). There are 16 residues in the CDR3. Trimming cost V 4 bases and J 1 base; bases outside gene matches: 7. CDR3 coding DNA: TGTGCCAGCAGCACCTCCGGGACTAGCCGCACAGATACGCAGTATTTT. Translating gives CASSTSGTSRTDTQYF.

Worth noting for this clonotype: A much larger clone differs from this one at a single base, so this may be a read error. The chain combines TRBV11-1 with TRBJ2-3, with a possible D match to TRBD2 (7 bases). Germline V lookup: CDR1 SGHAT, CDR2 FQDESV (reference sequence). The CDR3 extends over 15 amino acids. The CDR3 is CASSFGGGPTDTRYF. CDR3 coding DNA: TGTGCCAGCAGCTTCGGCGGGGGCCCCACAGATACGCGGTATTTT.

This chain uses TRBV20-1 with TRBJ1-1; D is unresolved. Germline CDR1 reads DFQATT; CDR2 reads SNEGSKA (reference sequence). Between the trimmed V and J ends, which lost 6 bases and 6 bases, there was a span of 11 bases. The CDR3 sequence is 11 residues long. In DNA, the CDR3 is TGCAGTGCCCGCCAGTACCCTGAAGCTTTCTTT. Its translation: CSARQYPEAFF.

The chain uses TRBV9 and TRBJ1-6; unclear D gene. V was cut by 3 bases and J by 7 bases, with 14 bases left in between. The germline CDR1 and CDR2 sequences are SGDLS and YYNGEE. This CDR3 has 15 amino acids. In nucleotides, the CDR3 is TGTGCCAGCAGCGCAGGAGTCACTGGAAATTCACCCCTCCACTTT. Translation gives CASSAGVTGNSPLHF.

This clonotype has ten or more counts. This chain joins TRBV9 and TRBJ2-1; 14 bases align to TRBD2. The CDR3 runs 14 residues. The ends lost 4 bases at V and 10 bases at J; junction bases unmatched: 4. Germline CDR1 and CDR2: SGDLS and YYNGEE. Written as DNA, the CDR3 is TGTGCCAGCAGCCGACTAGCGGGGGGGTCGGAGCAGTTCTTC. It codes for CASSRLAGGSEQFF.

This clonotype showed up many times. The CDR3 DNA reads as TGTGCTAGTGGCCTTGGGACGAACACTGAAGCTTTCTTT. As protein: CASGLGTNTEAFF. The gene calls are TRBV12-5 and TRBJ1-1; the D gene is possibly TRBD1 (5 bases). Germline lookup yields CDR1 LGHNT and CDR2 FRNRAP. The CDR3 sequence is 13 residues long. Trimming took off 6 bases at V and 1 base at J, with 9 bases between the two ends.

This clonotype was counted once. The chain is built from TRBV5-1 and TRBJ2-3; 9 nucleotides match TRBD2. J lost 6 bases, V lost 2 bases, and 7 bases had no gene match. The CDR3 consists of 15 residues. Looked up from germline, CDR1 is SGHRS and CDR2 is YFSETQ. The CDR3 nucleotides read TGCGCCAGCAGCTTACAGCGGGGGGCGTCGGATACGCAGTATTTT. Translating it yields CASSLQRGASDTQYF.

This clonotype showed up many times. The rearrangement links TRBV6-5 to TRBJ2-4; 10 bases line up with TRBD1. The CDR3 covers 15 residues. Germline CDR1 reads MNHEY; CDR2 reads SVGAGI. J lost 7 bases, V lost 5 bases, and 8 bases had no gene match. CDR3 sequence: CASSTGQGEANIQYF. CDR3 nucleotide sequence: TGTGCCAGCAGTACAGGACAGGGGGAGGCTAACATTCAGTACTTC.

The CDR3 reads CASSSKGVPEAFF. CDR3 DNA: TGTGCCAGCAGCTCGAAGGGGGTCCCCGAAGCTTTCTTT. The chain links TRBV7-9 to TRBJ1-1; maybe TRBD1 (6 bases). The V gene's germline CDR1 is SEHNR and CDR2 FQNEAQ (reference sequence). The CDR3 is 13 amino acids. Trimming left V 4 bases short and J 8 bases short, with 14 bases between.

This clonotype was detected only a few times. The V gene is TRBV4-1, the J gene TRBJ1-5; 9 bases agree with TRBD1. This CDR3 has 16 residues. V shed 0 bases and J 4 bases; nucleotides not matched to a gene: 4. Germline V gene sequence: CDR1 MGHRA, CDR2 YSYEKL. In DNA form, the CDR3 reads TGCGCCAGCAGCCAAGACCCGACAGGGGGGAATCAGCCCCAGCATTTT. Protein: CASSQDPTGGNQPQHF.

This clonotype was recorded many times. The chain uses TRBV6-5 and TRBJ2-3; D is uncertain. V shed 0 bases and J shed 0 bases, with 13 bases lying between them. Germline assignment: CDR1 MNHEY and CDR2 SVGAGI. The CDR3 is made up of 17 amino acids. This CDR3 reads CASSYSVGQPSTDTQYF. CDR3 coding DNA: TGTGCCAGCAGTTACTCGGTCGGGCAGCCTAGCACAGATACGCAGTATTTT.

This clonotype was found a few times. The chain is built from TRBV10-3 and TRBJ1-2, with unresolved D. Germline lookup yields CDR1 ENHRY and CDR2 SYGVKD. Deletions cut 6 bases from V and 3 bases from J, with 11 bases between. This CDR3 region has 13 residues. CDR3 region: CAIRRSKDYGYTF. The CDR3 coding sequence is TGTGCCATCAGGAGGTCTAAAGACTATGGCTACACCTTC.